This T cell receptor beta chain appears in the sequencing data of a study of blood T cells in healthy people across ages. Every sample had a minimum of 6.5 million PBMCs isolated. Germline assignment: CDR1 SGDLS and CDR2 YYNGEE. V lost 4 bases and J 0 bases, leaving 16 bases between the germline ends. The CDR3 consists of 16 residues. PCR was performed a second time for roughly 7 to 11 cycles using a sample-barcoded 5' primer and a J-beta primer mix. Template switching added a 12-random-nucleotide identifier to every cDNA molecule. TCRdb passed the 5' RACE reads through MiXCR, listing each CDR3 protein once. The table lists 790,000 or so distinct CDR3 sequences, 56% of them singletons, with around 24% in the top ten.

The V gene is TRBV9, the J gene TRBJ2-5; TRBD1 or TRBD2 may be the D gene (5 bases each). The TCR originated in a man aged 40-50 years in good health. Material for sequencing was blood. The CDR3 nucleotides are TGTGCCAGCAGCACCCATGGGCAGGGAGACCAAGAGACCCAGTACTTC. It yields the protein CASSTHGQGDQETQYF.